This TCR beta chain stems from a study of OX40 agonist ivuxolimab in advanced cancers. Study overall: Under the entry rules, prior anti-PD-1, anti-PD-L1 or anti-CTLA-4 therapy was allowed, and around 36% had some. Partial response was recorded in three patients: one hepatocellular carcinoma and two cutaneous melanoma cases. The study's findings and limits: CD8+ T cells were the subset that, on average, had more expanded clones than CD4+.

The repertoire was sequenced with immunoSEQ multiplex PCR; TCRdb's copy has only in-frame clones and lacks some. The sample has 95,000 or so clones, roughly nine tenths seen once. Notes on this clone: Its antigen is unknown.

Germline values: CDR1 SGHTA, CDR2 FQGTGA. CDR3 length: 14 amino acids. After removal of 5 bases from V and 4 bases from J, the junction contained 6 bases not matched to a gene. The investigators sampled blood at baseline, at cycle 4 day 1, and at cycle 7 day 1. The V gene is TRBV7-3, the J gene TRBJ1-1; 8 bases are shared with TRBD1. The sample here was CD4+ or CD8+ T cells sorted from blood, taken in a trial of the OX40 agonist ivuxolimab. The source is an adult with an advanced solid tumor such as melanoma, head and neck, liver or kidney cancer. In nucleotides, the CDR3 is TGTGCCAGCAGCGCCTGGACAGGGAGCACTGAAGCTTTCTTT. Protein: CASSAWTGSTEAFF. Using reference TRBV7-3 and TRBJ1-1 for the parts outside the CDR3, the full variable domain is GAGVSQTPSNKVTEKGKYVELRCDPISGHTALYWYRQSLGQGPEFLIYFQGTGAADDSGLPNDRFFAVRPEGSVSTLKIQRTERGDSAVYLCASSAWTGSTEAFFGQGTRLTVV.